What follows are 25 T cell receptor beta chains derived from one specimen sequenced in a study of regulatory T cells in long-lasting Graves disease. The TCR beta library used iRepertoire HTBI primers with Arm-PCR amplification of CDR3. A single record per CDR3 protein comes from TCRdb applying MiXCR to the multiplex PCR reads. The profile shows 300,000 to 400,000 distinct CDR3 sequences, 16% of them singletons. Noted time point: newly diagnosed GD, antithyroid drugs for less than 3 months. Researchers made the TCR library from RNA that was extracted from PBMCs. These data are also associated with another study on T cells in Graves' hyperthyroidism and ophthalmopathy.

Material: peripheral blood mononuclear cells (PBMCs), obtained at new diagnosis, from a patient treated with antithyroid drugs. These receptors were obtained from a man aged 35-49 years with Graves disease.

The sample holds many counts of this clonotype. V gene TRBV7-9 combines with J gene TRBJ2-3, with 7 positions matching TRBD1. V was pared by 3 bases and J by 4 bases, with 1 base of the junction left unmatched. The CDR3 spans 13 residues. In germline, CDR1 is SEHNR, CDR2 FQNEAQ (reference sequence). CDR3 loop: CASSFTGADTQYF. CDR3 bases: TGTGCCAGCAGCTTCACAGGGGCAGATACGCAGTATTTT.

Worth noting for this clonotype: A much larger clonotype is one base distant, so this may be a read error. The chain employs TRBV30 and TRBJ2-1; D possibly corresponds to TRBD1 (6 bases). The CDR3 spans 14 residues. Germline V gene sequence: CDR1 GTSNPN, CDR2 SVGIG (reference sequence). The V end lost 0 bases, the J end lost 9 bases, and 15 bases lay between the germline ends. CDR3 amino acids: CAWSVLRGGGEQFF. CDR3 DNA: TGTGCCTGGAGTGTACTCAGGGGTGGCGGTGAGCAGTTCTTC.

The rearrangement uses TRBV5-8 and TRBJ2-5, with no clear D. The CDR3 runs to 16 residues. Per the germline V gene, CDR1 is SGHTS and CDR2 is YDEGEE. V lost 4 bases to trimming and J lost 5 bases, with 21 bases between them. CDR3 nucleotides: TGTGCCAGCAGCATCATGGGCAGTCCGGGCCGGGAGACCCAGTACTTC. Its translation: CASSIMGSPGRETQYF.

This clonotype came up many times. J is TRBJ1-5 and V is TRBV2; possible D gene TRBD1, 5 bases. Looked up from germline, CDR1 is SNHLY and CDR2 is FYNNEI. The CDR3 has 15 residues. The V end was cut by 5 bases, the J end by 0 bases, with 11 bases between. In DNA form, the CDR3 reads TGTGCCAGCAGTACACAGGTGATTAGCAATCAGCCCCAGCATTTT. Amino acid sequence: CASSTQVISNQPQHF. The full variable domain, in which reference TRBV2 and TRBJ1-5 provide the parts outside the CDR3, is EPEVTQTPSHQVTQMGQEVILRCVPISNHLYFYWYRQILGQKVEFLVSFYNNEISEKSEIFDDQFSVERPDGSNFTLKIRSTKLEDSAMYFCASSTQVISNQPQHFGDGTRLSIL.

This clonotype was detected many times. The chain combines TRBV3-1 with TRBJ1-3; D remains ambiguous. Looked up from germline, CDR1 is LGHDT and CDR2 is YNNKEL (reference sequence). This CDR3 has 12 residues. Deletions cut 7 bases from V and 3 bases from J, with 7 bases between. The CDR3 DNA is TGTGCCAGCATGGCTCTTGGAAACACCATATATTTT. It yields the protein CASMALGNTIYF.

The V gene is TRBV5-6, the J gene TRBJ1-5; 9 bases agree with TRBD1. Germline-derived CDR1 and CDR2 are SGHDT and YYEEEE. This CDR3 has 17 amino acids. The J segment lost 0 bases and the V segment lost 4 bases, leaving 8 bases of the junction unmatched. CDR3 region: CASSRGTGSYSNQPQHF. The DNA of the CDR3 is TGTGCCAGCAGCCGCGGGACAGGGTCATATAGCAATCAGCCCCAGCATTTT.

This clonotype was detected many times. This rearrangement joins TRBV19 to TRBJ2-1; TRBD2 matches at 10 bases. Germline CDR1 and CDR2: LNHDA and SQIVND (reference sequence). The CDR3 is 16 residues long. V lost 7 bases and J lost 2; bases outside the gene matches: 8. The CDR3 coding sequence is TGTGCCAGTACAGCGGGGGGGCCAGGGACCTACAATGAGCAGTTCTTC. This encodes CASTAGGPGTYNEQFF.

The V gene is TRBV9, the J gene TRBJ2-2; D may be TRBD1 or TRBD2 (6 bases each). The germline V and J ends were trimmed by 3 bases and 4 bases, with 10 bases remaining between them. The CDR3 has 14 residues. The germline V gene has CDR1 SGDLS and CDR2 YYNGEE. This chain's CDR3 is CASSEGGFTGELFF. CDR3 in DNA: TGTGCCAGCAGCGAGGGGGGCTTCACCGGGGAGCTGTTTTTT.

This clonotype came up once. This chain uses TRBV9 with TRBJ2-1, with 9 bases aligning to TRBD2. The germline CDR1 and CDR2 sequences are SGDLS and YYNGEE. V gave up 4 bases and J gave up 4 bases; unmatched junction bases: 6. The CDR3 sequence is 15 residues long. CDR3 region: CASSPRGRGYNEQFF. The CDR3 bases are TGTGCCAGCAGCCCTCGCGGGAGGGGTTACAATGAGCAGTTCTTC.

On this clonotype: With a much larger clone just one base away, this may be a read error. The gene calls are TRBV18 and TRBJ2-3; D unclear. Germline lookup yields CDR1 KGHSH and CDR2 LQKENI. The CDR3 runs to 13 residues. Trimming removed 4 bases from V and 3 bases from J, with 8 bases in between. The CDR3 sequence is CASSLYVTDTQYF. The CDR3 DNA is TGTGCCAGCTCACTCTACGTAACAGATACGCAGTATTTT.

This clonotype was seen a handful of times. In nucleotides, the CDR3 is TGCGCCAGCAGCCACCGAGGGGGGGTTCAAGGCACCGGGGAGCTGTTTTTT. Its translation: CASSHRGGVQGTGELFF. The chain recombines TRBV4-3 with TRBJ2-2; a possible D gene is TRBD2 (7 bases). There are 17 residues in the CDR3. Germline CDR1 is LGHNA and CDR2 is YSLEER. V lost 3 bases and J lost 4, with 18 bases in between.

This clonotype occurred a few times. The rearrangement joins TRBV4-1 to TRBJ2-2; a possible D gene is TRBD1 (5 bases). The CDR3 totals 17 residues. Trimming shortened V by 1 base and J by 4 bases, and 16 bases separated the two germline ends. The V gene's germline CDR1 is MGHRA and CDR2 YSYEKL. The CDR3 DNA sequence: TGCGCCAGCAGCCAAGCTGGGCAGGGAAGGCTCACCGGGGAGCTGTTTTTT. This encodes CASSQAGQGRLTGELFF.

This clonotype was observed many times. This chain links TRBV20-1 with TRBJ2-3, with 7 positions matching TRBD2. Germline CDR1 and CDR2: DFQATT and SNEGSKA (reference sequence). This CDR3 comprises 15 residues. Trimming removed 2 bases from V and 1 base from J; junction bases left unmatched: 6. CDR3 DNA sequence: TGCAGTGCTAGAAGAAGCGGGGTTCGCACAGATACGCAGTATTTT. The encoded protein is CSARRSGVRTDTQYF.

This sequence joins TRBV6-9 and TRBJ1-5; weak D call: TRBD1 (5 bases). The CDR3 has 16 amino acids. CDR1 is MNHGY, CDR2 SVAAGI, per germline. The germline V and J ends were trimmed by 4 bases and 1 base, with 14 bases remaining between them. The CDR3 loop reads CASSSYQGRSNQPQHF. In nucleotides, the CDR3 is TGTGCCAGCAGTTCCTACCAGGGCCGAAGCAATCAGCCCCAGCATTTT.

V and J are TRBV5-1 and TRBJ1-6; weak D call: TRBD1 (5 bases). Trimming removed 5 bases from V and 5 bases from J, with 14 bases in between. There are 15 residues in the CDR3. Germline V gene sequence: CDR1 SGHRS, CDR2 YFSETQ. The CDR3 loop is CASRTTEANNSPLHF. CDR3 in DNA: TGCGCCAGCAGAACGACAGAAGCCAATAATTCACCCCTCCACTTT.

This clonotype was seen repeatedly, ten times or more. The V gene is TRBV5-1, the J gene TRBJ2-3, with 9 positions matching TRBD2. Germline assignment: CDR1 SGHRS and CDR2 YFSETQ. The length of the CDR3 is 16 residues. Trimming removed 7 bases from V and 2 bases from J; junction bases left unmatched: 11. CDR3 bases: TGCGCCAGCGGCGGCGGTGCTAGCGGGGTCACAGATACGCAGTATTTT. Amino acid sequence: CASGGGASGVTDTQYF.

This clonotype showed up just once. A far more abundant clone sits one base away, making this likely a read error. The V call is TRBV28, the J call TRBJ2-1, with TRBD1 matching 7 bases. Germline V gives CDR1 MDHEN, CDR2 SYDVKM. The CDR3 is 13 amino acids. In nucleotides, the CDR3 is TGTGCCGGCAGCTTAGACAGGGCGCGGAAGCAGTTCTTC. This translates into CAGSLDRARKQFF.

Ten or more counts support this clonotype. This rearrangement joins TRBV12-3 or TRBV12-4 to TRBJ2-2; D is perhaps TRBD1 (6 bases). CDR3 size: 16 residues. The ends were cut back, 5 bases at V and 1 base at J, with 14 bases in the middle. CDR3 amino acids: CASSPRTAMNTGELFF. In DNA, the CDR3 is TGTGCCAGCAGTCCCAGGACAGCTATGAACACCGGGGAGCTGTTTTTT.

The sample holds many counts of this clonotype. The chain employs TRBV28 and TRBJ2-5; no clear D. CDR3 length: 11 amino acids. The germline V gene encodes CDR1 MDHEN and CDR2 SYDVKM. Trimming shortened V by 3 bases and J by 5 bases, and 4 bases separated the two germline ends. The CDR3: CASSFFETQYF. DNA of the CDR3: TGTGCCAGCAGTTTTTTCGAGACCCAGTACTTC. The whole variable domain, filled in from reference TRBV28 and TRBJ2-5, reads DVKVTQSSRYLVKRTGEKVFLECVQDMDHENMFWYRQDPGLGLRLIYFSYDVKMKEKGDIPEGYSVSREKKERFSLILESASTNQTSMYLCASSFFETQYFGPGTRLLVL.

The gene calls are TRBV5-1 and TRBJ1-1; D ambiguous. The germline V gene has CDR1 SGHRS and CDR2 YFSETQ. The CDR3 extends over 13 amino acids. The V end lost 1 base, the J end lost 3 bases, and 7 bases lay between the germline ends. CDR3 nucleotide sequence: TGCGCCAGCAGCTTGTCGGCTTACACTGAAGCTTTCTTT. Translation: CASSLSAYTEAFF.

V is TRBV7-2 and J is TRBJ2-3; D is perhaps TRBD1 or TRBD2 (5 bases each). CDR3 size: 14 residues. The germline V and J ends were trimmed by 1 base and 6 bases, with 11 bases remaining between them. Germline lookup yields CDR1 SGHTA and CDR2 FQGNSA. CDR3 sequence (DNA): TGTGCCAGCAGCTTAGAGGTAGGGGAGGATACGCAGTATTTT. It translates to CASSLEVGEDTQYF.

The chain carries TRBV13 and TRBJ2-7, with TRBD2 identical over 8 bases. The CDR3 loop spans 15 amino acids. Germline V gene data show CDR1 as PRHDT and CDR2 as FYEKMQ (reference sequence). V gave up 8 bases and J gave up 2 bases; unmatched junction bases: 11. This CDR3 is CASGSGLALPYEQYF. The DNA of the CDR3 is TGTGCCAGCGGCTCTGGACTAGCACTTCCCTACGAGCAGTACTTC.

The J gene is TRBJ2-7, the V gene TRBV5-5; D is perhaps TRBD2 (5 bases). Per germline, CDR1 SGHKS and CDR2 YYEKEE (reference sequence). The ends were cut back, 4 bases at V and 5 bases at J, with 13 bases in the middle. The CDR3 is 13 amino acids. The CDR3 DNA is TGTGCCAGCAGCCGGGTCGGGGTTAACGAGCAGTACTTC. This codes for CASSRVGVNEQYF.

The sample holds many counts of this clonotype. The rearrangement links TRBV4-1 to TRBJ1-1; no clear D. The V gene lost 0 bases and the J gene lost 11 bases, with 13 bases spanning the gap. The CDR3 sequence is 13 residues long. Germline assignment: CDR1 MGHRA and CDR2 YSYEKL. CDR3 loop: CASSQDLERRAFF. DNA for the CDR3: TGCGCCAGCAGCCAAGATCTGGAGAGGAGGGCTTTCTTT.

In its sample, this clonotype was seen many times. The chain employs TRBV2 and TRBJ1-1; 10 bases line up with TRBD1. Germline CDR1 SNHLY, CDR2 FYNNEI. There are 18 residues in the CDR3. V lost 6 bases, J lost 1 base, and 14 bases stayed unmatched. CDR3 bases: TGTGCCAGCAGGAGGGGGCCGGGACAGGGGCTTGGGAACACTGAAGCTTTCTTT. Its translation: CASRRGPGQGLGNTEAFF.